Following are 10 T cell receptor beta chains from one sample sequenced in a study of blood T cell repertoires in COVID-19. Here immunoSEQ multiplex PCR was the method, and the copy in TCRdb shows in-frame clones only, minus some. The sample lists under 250,000 clones, about nine tenths occurring once. Sequenced: peripheral blood. Receptor source: a woman between 40 and 55 years old with acute or convalescent COVID-19.

The chain has TRBV7-7 and TRBJ2-5; D perhaps matches TRBD1 (6 bases). CDR3 length equals 17 residues. V gave up 0 bases and J gave up 1 base, with 15 bases separating them. Looked up from germline, CDR1 is SSHAT and CDR2 is FNYEAQ (reference sequence). The CDR3 here is CASSLASTGNLQETQYF. CDR3 nucleotides: TGTGCCAGCAGCTTAGCCTCAACAGGGAACCTCCAAGAGACCCAGTACTTC. Using reference TRBV7-7 and TRBJ2-5 for the parts outside the CDR3, the full variable domain is GAGVSQSPRYKVTKRGQDVTLRCDPISSHATLYWYQQALGQGPEFLTYFNYEAQPDKSGLPSDRFSAERPEGSISTLTIQRTEQRDSAMYRCASSLASTGNLQETQYFGPGTRLLVL.

The chain couples TRBV9 to TRBJ1-5; D unresolved. V lost 0 bases to trimming and J lost 4 bases, with 11 bases between them. The CDR3 spans 15 residues. Germline V gives CDR1 SGDLS, CDR2 YYNGEE. CDR3 sequence (DNA): TGTGCCAGCAGCGTAGACCATGGCGGAAATCAGCCCCAGCATTTT. It codes for CASSVDHGGNQPQHF.

The gene calls are TRBV30 and TRBJ2-5; 7 bases map to TRBD1. Germline loops: CDR1 GTSNPN, CDR2 SVGIG (reference sequence). The CDR3 totals 13 residues. V shed 2 bases, J shed 1 base, and the junction held 1 base outside the gene matches. The CDR3 spells CAWSSGGQETQYF. In DNA form, the CDR3 reads TGTGCCTGGAGTTCAGGGGGCCAAGAGACCCAGTACTTC.

The genes are TRBV4-1 and TRBJ2-5; possibly TRBD1 for D (6 bases). This CDR3 has 16 residues. V lost 1 base, J lost 2 bases, and 14 bases lay in between. Germline values: CDR1 MGHRA, CDR2 YSYEKL. DNA of the CDR3: TGCGCCAGCAGCCAAGGGGGGCCAGGGCTACAAGAGACCCAGTACTTC. Translation gives CASSQGGPGLQETQYF.

This clone was seen a single time. The chain employs TRBV7-8 and TRBJ2-7; 10 bases are shared with TRBD1. The CDR3 contains 15 residues. The ends lost 3 bases at V and 2 bases at J; junction bases unmatched: 4. Germline CDR1 is SGHVS and CDR2 is FQNEAQ. The CDR3 is CASSFGTGVPYEQYV. CDR3 DNA: TGTGCCAGCAGCTTCGGGACAGGGGTGCCCTACGAGCAGTACGTC.

The count of this clone is one. The chain recombines TRBV5-1 with TRBJ1-2, with 7 positions matching TRBD1. The CDR3 length is 16 residues. J lost 2 bases, V lost 1 base, and 8 bases had no gene match. The germline V gene encodes CDR1 SGHRS and CDR2 YFSETQ. The CDR3 nucleotides read TGCGCCAGCAGCTTGTCCCTGACAGGGCCCAACTATGGCTACACCTTC. It specifies CASSLSLTGPNYGYTF.

The CDR3 coding sequence is TGTGCCACCAGCAGAGATCGGACAGGGGCAGATGGCTACACCTTC. As protein: CATSRDRTGADGYTF. The V call is TRBV15, the J call TRBJ1-2, with 9 nucleotides matching TRBD1. J was trimmed by 6 bases and V by 0 bases; bases with no gene match: 5. This CDR3 has 15 residues. Germline CDR1 and CDR2: LNHNV and YYDKDF (reference sequence).

This rearrangement joins TRBV5-1 to TRBJ1-6; TRBD1 agrees at 7 bases. CDR3 size: 16 residues. CDR1 and CDR2 from the germline V gene are SGHRS and YFSETQ. Unmatched junction bases numbered 5, after V lost 0 bases and J lost 5 bases. Here the CDR3 DNA reads TGCGCCAGCAGCTTGGGACAGGGATTCGATAATTCACCCCTCCACTTT. Amino acid sequence: CASSLGQGFDNSPLHF. Using reference TRBV5-1 and TRBJ1-6 for the parts outside the CDR3, the full variable domain is KAGVTQTPRYLIKTRGQQVTLSCSPISGHRSVSWYQQTPGQGLQFLFEYFSETQRNKGNFPGRFSGRQFSNSRSEMNVSTLELGDSALYLCASSLGQGFDNSPLHFGNGTRLTVT.

In DNA form, the CDR3 reads TGTGCTAGTGGTTTGGCCGGACAGGGGAGGGTTCAGCCCCAGCATTTT. This sequence encodes CASGLAGQGRVQPQHF. The chain is built from TRBV12-5 and TRBJ1-5; 9 positions agree with TRBD1. The V gene end was trimmed by 1 base and the J gene end by 6 bases; junction bases not matched to a gene: 7. The CDR3 length is 16 residues. Germline V gene data show CDR1 as LGHNT and CDR2 as FRNRAP.

This clone has just one count. This sequence joins TRBV5-6 and TRBJ2-3; a weak D match, TRBD2 (6 bases). The CDR3 sequence is 14 residues long. V shed 4 bases and J shed 1 base, with 10 bases lying between them. Germline V CDR1 and CDR2: SGHDT, YYEEEE. The CDR3 DNA follows: TGTGCCAGCAGCGGCCAGCGGGGCACAGATACGCAGTATTTT. It is translated as CASSGQRGTDTQYF. Full variable domain (missing parts from reference TRBV5-6 and TRBJ2-3): DAGVTQSPTHLIKTRGQQVTLRCSPKSGHDTVSWYQQALGQGPQFIFQYYEEEERQRGNFPDRFSGHQFPNYSSELNVNALLLGDSALYLCASSGQRGTDTQYFGPGTRLTVL.